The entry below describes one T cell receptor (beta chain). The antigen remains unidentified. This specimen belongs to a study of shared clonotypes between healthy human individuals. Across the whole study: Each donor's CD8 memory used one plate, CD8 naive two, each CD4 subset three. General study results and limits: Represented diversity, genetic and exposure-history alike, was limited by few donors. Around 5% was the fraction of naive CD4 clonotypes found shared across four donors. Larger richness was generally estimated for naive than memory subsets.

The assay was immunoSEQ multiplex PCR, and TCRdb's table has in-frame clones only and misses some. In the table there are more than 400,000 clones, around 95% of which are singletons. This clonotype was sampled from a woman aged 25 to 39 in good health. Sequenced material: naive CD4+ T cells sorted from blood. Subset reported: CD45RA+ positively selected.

CDR3 bases: TGCGCCAGCAGCTTGGCCTCCGGGTCGGGGTCACCCCTCCACTTT. Its protein product is CASSLASGSGSPLHF. The chain employs TRBV5-1 and TRBJ1-6, with D unresolved. The germline V gene has CDR1 SGHRS and CDR2 YFSETQ. This CDR3 has 15 amino acids. Trimming stripped 0 bases from V and 10 bases from J, with 14 bases between.